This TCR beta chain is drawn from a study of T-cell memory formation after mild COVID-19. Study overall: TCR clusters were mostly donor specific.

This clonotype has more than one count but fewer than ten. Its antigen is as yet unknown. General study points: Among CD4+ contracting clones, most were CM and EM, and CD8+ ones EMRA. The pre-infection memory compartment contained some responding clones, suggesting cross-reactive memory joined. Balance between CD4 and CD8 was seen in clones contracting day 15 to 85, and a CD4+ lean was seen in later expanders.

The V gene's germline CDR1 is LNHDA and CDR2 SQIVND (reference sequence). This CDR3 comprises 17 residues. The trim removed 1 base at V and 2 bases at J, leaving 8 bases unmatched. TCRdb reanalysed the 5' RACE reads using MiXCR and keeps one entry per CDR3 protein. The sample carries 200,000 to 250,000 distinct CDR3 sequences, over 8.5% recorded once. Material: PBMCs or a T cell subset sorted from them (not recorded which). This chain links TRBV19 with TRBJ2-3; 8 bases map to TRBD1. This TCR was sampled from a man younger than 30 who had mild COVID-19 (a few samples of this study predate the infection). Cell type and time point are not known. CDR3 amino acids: CASSIVRSRGLTDTQYF. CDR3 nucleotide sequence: TGTGCCAGTAGTATAGTTCGGTCCAGGGGGCTCACAGATACGCAGTATTTT.